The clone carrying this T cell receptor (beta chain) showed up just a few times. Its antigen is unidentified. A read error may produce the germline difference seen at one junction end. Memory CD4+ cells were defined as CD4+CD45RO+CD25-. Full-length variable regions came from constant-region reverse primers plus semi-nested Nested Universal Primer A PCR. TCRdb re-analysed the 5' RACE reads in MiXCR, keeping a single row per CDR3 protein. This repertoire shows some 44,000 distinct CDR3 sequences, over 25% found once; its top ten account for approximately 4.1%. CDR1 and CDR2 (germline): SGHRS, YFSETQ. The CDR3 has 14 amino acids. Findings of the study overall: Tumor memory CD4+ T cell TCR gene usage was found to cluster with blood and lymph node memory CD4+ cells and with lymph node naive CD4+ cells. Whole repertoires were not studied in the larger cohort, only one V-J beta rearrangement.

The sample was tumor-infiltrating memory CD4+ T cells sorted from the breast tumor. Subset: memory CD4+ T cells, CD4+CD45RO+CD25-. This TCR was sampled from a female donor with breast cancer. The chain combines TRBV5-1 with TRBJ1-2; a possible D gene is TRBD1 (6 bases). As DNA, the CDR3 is TGCACCAGCAGCACGCGAGGGGGACTTGATGGCTACACCTTC. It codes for CTSSTRGGLDGYTF.